One and the same sample provided the 25 T cell receptor beta chains below, sequenced in a study of CD8+CD57+ T cells in acquired aplastic anemia. Patients picked for sequencing had shown CD8+CD57+ cell expansion detected by flow cytometry. Genomic DNA, serving as template, underwent TCR beta VDJ and CDR3 profiling. In TCRdb, the reads were re-called with MiXCR into one record per CDR3 protein. The sample includes approximately 260,000 distinct CDR3 sequences, approximately 80% of them seen just once. Source material: sorted CD4+, CD8+, or CD8+CD57+ T cells (not recorded which) from PBMCs. The receptors come from a human donor with aplastic anemia.

This clonotype was observed a single time. The junction differs from germline at one of its ends, possibly a read error. The rearrangement joins TRBV9 to TRBJ2-1; D possibly matches TRBD1 or TRBD2 (5 bases each). The germline V gene has CDR1 SGDLS and CDR2 YYNGEE. The CDR3 consists of 12 residues. CDR3 amino acids: CASSDWDAAHIF. The CDR3 region has the DNA TGTGCCAGCAGCGATTGGGACGCGGCGCACATTTTC.

This clonotype was found once. V is TRBV24-1 and J is TRBJ1-1; D remains ambiguous. Germline V CDR1 and CDR2: KGHDR, SFDVKD. Trimming shortened V by 5 bases and J by 0 bases, and 6 bases separated the two germline ends. The CDR3 totals 13 residues. CDR3 residues: CATSAELNTEAFF. The CDR3 coding sequence is TGTGCCACCAGTGCGGAGTTGAACACTGAAGCTTTCTTT.

The V and J genes are TRBV11-2 and TRBJ2-5; tentatively, D is TRBD1 (6 bases). In germline, CDR1 is SGHAT, CDR2 FQNNGV. The CDR3 extends over 17 amino acids. The V gene lost 6 bases and the J gene lost 0 bases, with 20 bases spanning the gap. CDR3 protein: CASSVFRADRYQETQYF. The DNA for the CDR3 is TGTGCCAGCAGTGTCTTTCGCGCAGACAGGTACCAAGAGACCCAGTACTTC.

This clonotype was observed at least ten times. The chain couples TRBV5-8 to TRBJ2-5, with a possible D match to TRBD1 (5 bases). V dropped 3 bases and J dropped 2 bases, with 11 bases sitting between them. Per the germline V gene, CDR1 is SGHTS and CDR2 is YDEGEE. There are 14 residues in the CDR3. CDR3 amino acids: CASSWGSEQETQYF. CDR3 in DNA: TGTGCCAGCAGCTGGGGCAGCGAGCAAGAGACCCAGTACTTC.

As concerns this clonotype: A read error may produce the germline difference seen at one junction end. V and J are TRBV7-3 and TRBJ2-5; no reliable D call. CDR3 size: 14 residues. In germline, CDR1 is SGHTA, CDR2 FQGTGA. CDR3 sequence reads: CATSRGGEQVTQYF. As DNA, the CDR3 is TGTGCCACCTCCAGAGGCGGCGAGCAAGTGACCCAGTACTTC.

This clonotype came up once. The V and J genes are TRBV7-2 and TRBJ1-1; unclear D gene. This CDR3 contains 15 residues. Germline-derived CDR1 and CDR2 are SGHTA and FQGNSA. V was cut by 1 base and J by 10 bases, with 19 bases left in between. The CDR3 DNA reads TGTGCCAGCAGCTTAGAGCTTACAAGCAACACGTCAGCTTTCTTT. Translated, it gives CASSLELTSNTSAFF.

V usage is TRBV20-1 and J usage is TRBJ1-2; a possible D gene is TRBD1 (6 bases). Between the trimmed V and J ends, which lost 5 bases and 4 bases, there was a span of 20 bases. This CDR3 has 15 residues. CDR1 and CDR2 from the germline V gene are DFQATT and SNEGSKA (reference sequence). CDR3 in DNA: TGCAGTGCTTTACGCCAGGGGTTGACTGGCTATGGCTACACCTTC. The encoded protein is CSALRQGLTGYGYTF.

The chain has TRBV5-4 and TRBJ1-2; 8 bases agree with TRBD1. Germline CDR1 SGHNT, CDR2 YYREEE (reference sequence). Trimming removed 2 bases from V and 7 bases from J; junction bases left unmatched: 13. This CDR3 comprises 16 residues. The CDR3, as DNA: TGTGCCAGCAGCTTAACTGACAGGGGCTTGGACTGTGGCTACACCTTC. Protein: CASSLTDRGLDCGYTF.

This clonotype was observed at least ten times. The rearrangement uses TRBV7-2 and TRBJ2-1; D remains ambiguous. Germline lookup yields CDR1 SGHTA and CDR2 FQGNSA. V gave up 1 base and J gave up 0 bases, with 4 bases separating them. The CDR3 has 14 residues. CDR3: CASSLGLSYNEQFF. DNA of the CDR3: TGTGCCAGCAGCTTAGGCCTCTCCTACAATGAGCAGTTCTTC.

The chain is built from TRBV9 and TRBJ2-1; possible D gene TRBD2, 5 bases. This CDR3 comprises 14 residues. In germline, CDR1 is SGDLS, CDR2 YYNGEE. Between the trimmed V and J ends, which lost 0 bases and 8 bases, there was a span of 12 bases. The CDR3 reads CASSVGAGADEQFF. The CDR3 coding sequence is TGTGCCAGCAGCGTAGGGGCGGGTGCTGATGAGCAGTTCTTC.

A single count supports this clonotype. Without the conserved terminal phenylalanine or tryptophan, this CDR3 likely stems from a read error. The DNA is omitted, as the CDR3 cannot be located on it reliably, and the CDR3 follows TCRdb's listing. The rearrangement links TRBV7-3 to TRBJ2-3; TRBD1 is the table's D call and was not checked against the DNA. The CDR3 length is 13 residues, termini included. Germline V gene data show CDR1 as SGHTA and CDR2 as FQGTGA. The CDR3 here is CASSVGGSYTANV.

As for this clonotype: At one of its ends the junction is not consistent with the germline gene, which may arise from a read error. The chain combines TRBV24-1 with TRBJ2-2; the match to TRBD2 covers 8 bases. Germline V lookup: CDR1 KGHDR, CDR2 SFDVKD. The CDR3 contains 15 residues. The CDR3: CATSDLAGEPGDGLF. DNA for the CDR3: TGTGCCACCAGTGATTTAGCGGGAGAGCCCGGGGACGGGCTTTTT.

Comments on this clonotype: The junction differs from germline at one of its ends, possibly a read error. The chain links TRBV2 to TRBJ1-1, with a weak D call TRBD1 (6 bases). This CDR3 has 15 residues. CDR1 is SNHLY, CDR2 FYNNEI, per germline. The DNA of the CDR3 is TGTGCCAGCGGGGACGATCTGACAGGTACCACTGAAGTTTTCTTT. Protein product: CASGDDLTGTTEVFF.

Note on this clonotype: At one end the junction does not follow the germline gene, possibly because of a read error. CDR3 region: CASSQVGGTNTEELFF. The CDR3 bases are TGTGCCAGCAGCCAAGTTGGAGGTACGAACACCGAGGAGCTGTTTTTT. This chain uses TRBV7-8 with TRBJ2-2; TRBD2 is a possible D gene (5 bases). Per the germline V gene, CDR1 is SGHVS and CDR2 is FQNEAQ. This CDR3 is 16 amino acids long. The entire variable domain, with the rest obtained from reference TRBV7-8 and TRBJ2-2, is as follows: GAGVSQSPRYKVAKRGQDVALRCDPISGHVSLFWYQQALGQGPEFLTYFQNEAQLDKSGLPSDRFFAERPEGSVSTLKIQRTQQEDSAVYLCASSQVGGTNTEELFFGEGSRLTVL.

With respect to this clonotype: One end of the junction does not line up with germline, which may come from a read error. The rearrangement links TRBV15 to TRBJ2-3; unclear D gene. Germline CDR1 LNHNV, CDR2 YYDKDF (reference sequence). CDR3 length: 14 amino acids. CDR3: CATSWASGPDTQYF. The CDR3 nucleotides read TGTGCCACCAGCTGGGCCTCAGGCCCAGATACGCAGTATTTC.

Concerning this clonotype: One end of the junction does not line up with germline, which may come from a read error. The chain employs TRBV7-8 and TRBJ2-3; possibly TRBD2 for D (6 bases). The CDR3 totals 13 residues. Per germline, CDR1 SGHVS and CDR2 FQNEAQ. The DNA for the CDR3 is TGTGCCAGCAGCTTAGCGGGAGGTCATAATACGCAGTTT. Translation gives CASSLAGGHNTQF.

The CDR3 nucleotides read TGTGCCAGCAGCTTGGGGGCGCGGGGTGGCAATCAGCCCTACTTC. This encodes CASSLGARGGNQPYF. This chain links TRBV7-3 with TRBJ2-5; D is tentatively TRBD1 or TRBD2 (6 bases each). CDR1 and CDR2 from the germline V gene are SGHTA and FQGTGA. This CDR3 comprises 15 residues. Trimming took off 3 bases at V and 14 bases at J, with 25 bases between the two ends. Complete variable domain (other parts from reference TRBV7-3 and TRBJ2-5): GAGVSQTPSNKVTEKGKYVELRCDPISGHTALYWYRQSLGQGPEFLIYFQGTGAADDSGLPNDRFFAVRPEGSVSTLKIQRTERGDSAVYLCASSLGARGGNQPYFGPGTRLLVL.

Worth noting for this clonotype: A read error may account for a junction end that differs from germline. The CDR3 is CASSFDGDGTALSF. The CDR3 DNA follows: TGTGCCAGCAGCTTTGATGGAGACGGGACAGCCCTTTCCTTT. The chain has TRBV7-8 and TRBJ2-3; 7 bases line up with TRBD1. CDR1 and CDR2 from the germline V gene are SGHVS and FQNEAQ. The CDR3 totals 14 residues.

The CDR3, as DNA: TGTGCCAGCGGAGGCGGGACAGGGGGAAGGCCCCAGCATTTT. Protein product: CASGGGTGGRPQHF. The chain couples TRBV9 to TRBJ1-5, with 11 bases identical to TRBD1. The germline V gene encodes CDR1 SGDLS and CDR2 YYNGEE. The CDR3 is made up of 14 amino acids. Trimming removed 7 bases from V and 9 bases from J; junction bases left unmatched: 9.

This clonotype was recorded at least ten times. The CDR3 loop reads CATSRDRIRETGLDGYTF. CDR3 nucleotide sequence: TGTGCCACCAGCAGAGATCGCATACGGGAGACAGGGTTAGATGGCTACACCTTC. V gene TRBV15 combines with J gene TRBJ1-2; 7 positions match TRBD1. The CDR3 is made up of 18 amino acids. Germline loops: CDR1 LNHNV, CDR2 YYDKDF (reference sequence). The V gene end was trimmed by 0 bases and the J gene end by 6 bases; junction bases not matched to a gene: 16.

This clonotype came up a few times. The junction shows a germline mismatch at one end, possibly a read error. This chain connects TRBV7-8 to TRBJ1-5, with a possible D match to TRBD1 (5 bases). This CDR3 spans 13 amino acids. Germline V gene sequence: CDR1 SGHVS, CDR2 FQNEAQ. The CDR3 coding sequence is TGTGCCAGCAGCTTAGCGGGGGGTCACGATAAGCAGTTT. Its protein product is CASSLAGGHDKQF.

This chain uses TRBV5-6 with TRBJ2-3; 8 nucleotides line up with TRBD2. The germline gives CDR1 SGHDT, CDR2 YYEEEE. The CDR3 covers 15 residues. V shed 0 bases and J 4 bases; nucleotides not matched to a gene: 4. The CDR3 loop reads CASSLGGGSADTQYF. The CDR3 coding sequence is TGTGCCAGCAGCTTGGGCGGGGGGAGTGCAGATACGCAGTATTTT.

The CDR3 is CASSYGGSDNQYF. The CDR3 DNA is TGTGCCAGCAGCTACGGGGGAAGTGATAATCAGTATTTT. The chain is built from TRBV7-8 and TRBJ2-3; possible D gene TRBD2, 6 bases. The CDR3 is 13 residues long. Trimming shortened V by 4 bases and J by 12 bases, and 17 bases separated the two germline ends. Germline-derived CDR1 and CDR2 are SGHVS and FQNEAQ. The entire variable domain, with the rest obtained from reference TRBV7-8 and TRBJ2-3, is as follows: GAGVSQSPRYKVAKRGQDVALRCDPISGHVSLFWYQQALGQGPEFLTYFQNEAQLDKSGLPSDRFFAERPEGSVSTLKIQRTQQEDSAVYLCASSYGGSDNQYFGPGTRLTVL.

The chain uses TRBV2 and TRBJ2-3, with TRBD2 matching over 8 bases. CDR1 is SNHLY, CDR2 FYNNEI, per germline. Unmatched junction bases numbered 14, after V lost 1 base and J lost 11 bases. The CDR3 runs 16 residues. The CDR3 protein is CASSEVVSGAFDEQYF. The CDR3 nucleotides read TGTGCCAGCAGTGAAGTGGTTAGCGGGGCCTTCGATGAGCAGTATTTT.

This chain joins TRBV7-8 and TRBJ2-3, with 9 bases aligning to TRBD2. V dropped 3 bases and J dropped 3; count of bases not matched to a gene: 7. The CDR3 spans 16 residues. Germline CDR1 SGHVS, CDR2 FQNEAQ. The CDR3 nucleotides are TGTGCCAGCAGCTTCGCGGGAGGGGATCATACAGATACGCAGTATTTT. Residues: CASSFAGGDHTDTQYF.